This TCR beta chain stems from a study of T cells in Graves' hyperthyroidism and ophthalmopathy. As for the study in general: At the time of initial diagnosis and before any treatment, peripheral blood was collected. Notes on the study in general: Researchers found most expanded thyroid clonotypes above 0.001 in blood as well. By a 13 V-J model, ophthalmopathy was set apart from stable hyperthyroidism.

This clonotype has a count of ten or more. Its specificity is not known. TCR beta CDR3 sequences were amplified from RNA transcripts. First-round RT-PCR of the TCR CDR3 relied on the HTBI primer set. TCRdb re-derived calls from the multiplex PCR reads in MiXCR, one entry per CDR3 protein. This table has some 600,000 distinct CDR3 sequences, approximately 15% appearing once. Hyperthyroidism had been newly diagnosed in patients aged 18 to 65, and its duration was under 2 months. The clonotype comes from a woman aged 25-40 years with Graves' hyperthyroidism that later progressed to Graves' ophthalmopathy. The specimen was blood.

CDR3 sequence reads: CASSSGEETQYF. DNA of the CDR3: TGTGCCAGCTCTTCGGGGGAAGAGACCCAGTACTTC. The genes are TRBV12-3 or TRBV12-4 and TRBJ2-5; TRBD2 is a possible D gene (6 bases). The V end lost 8 bases, the J end lost 3 bases, and 10 bases lay between the germline ends. The CDR3 covers 12 residues.